This TCR beta chain was captured in a study of identical twins. Overall study findings and caveats: For zero-insertion analyses, partial confounding could come from invariant MAIT and iNKT cells. Rather than following the same donors, the conclusions depended on cross-sectional statistical analysis. Fewer insertions characterized abundant cord blood beta clonotypes, whereas memory repertoires showed none. Compared with models, monozygotic twins showed more out-of-frame TCR alpha sharing.

TCRdb used MiXCR to reprocess the 5' RACE reads, holding one entry per CDR3 protein. Of some 1,600,000 distinct CDR3 sequences listed, about 31% were seen once; the top ten hold approximately 0.29%. This clonotype turned up a few times. Its antigen is unknown. V lost 3 bases, J lost 0 bases, and 6 bases lay in between. Per the germline V gene, CDR1 is LNHNV and CDR2 is YYDKDF (reference sequence). The CDR3 has 13 amino acids. The chain recombines TRBV15 with TRBJ2-7; D remains ambiguous. This clonotype originated in a newborn girl in good health. Material: cord blood. The CDR3 region is CATSRASSYEQYF. CDR3 DNA: TGTGCCACCAGCAGGGCAAGCTCCTACGAGCAGTACTTC. The full variable domain, with the rest looked up from reference TRBV15 and TRBJ2-7, is DAMVIQNPRYQVTQFGKPVTLSCSQTLNHNVMYWYQQKSSQAPKLLFHYYDKDFNNEADTPDNFQSRRPNTSFCFLDIRSPGLGDTAMYLCATSRASSYEQYFGPGTRLTVT.